The clone carrying this T cell receptor (beta chain) showed up many times. The data originate from a study of CD8 T cells in ankylosing spondylitis. Using its own MiXCR run on the 5' RACE reads, TCRdb lists one record per CDR3 protein. The table lists some 150,000 distinct CDR3 sequences, roughly 44% of them singletons, with approximately 16% in the top ten. Sequencing was performed on synovial fluid, either unsorted or a sorted T cell fraction (not recorded which). This clonotype was sampled from a male donor with ankylosing spondylitis.

CDR3 DNA: TGTGCCAGCAGCCAAGATCGGGGTCCCCTGTTCGGCTATGGCTACACCTTC. Amino acids: CASSQDRGPLFGYGYTF. V gene TRBV14 combines with J gene TRBJ1-2; D gene unclear. V was pared by 0 bases and J by 4 bases, with 18 bases between. The CDR3 has 17 residues. CDR1 is SGHDN and CDR2 is FVKESK in the germline V gene.